Listed below are T cell receptor beta chains from one sample, sequenced in a study of T cell responses to AZD1222 COVID-19 vaccine. The data were produced by immunoSEQ multiplex PCR, yet TCRdb's version contains in-frame clones alone and is incomplete. The table lists about 130,000 clones, approximately 90% of them singletons. The sequencing used peripheral blood, collected on day 0 of AZD1222 vaccination. All receptors derive from an adult in good health. The CDR3 runs from the conserved cysteine through the conserved F or W. A D gene is named only where the DNA matches it firmly.

NA	TRBV11-2	TRBJ1-3	CASSLNVLSSGNTIYF
NA	TRBV3-1/TRBV3-2	TRBJ2-3	CASSLRQVSTDTQYF
NA	TRBV5-5	TRBJ1-2	CASRLRAGAVYGYTF
TRBD2	TRBV2	TRBJ2-1	CASTQTSGGNEQFF
NA	TRBV6-2/TRBV6-3	TRBJ1-4	CASSPLLPGVIREKLFF
TRBD1	TRBV10-3	TRBJ1-6	CAIGRGQDNSPLHF
NA	TRBV3-1/TRBV3-2	TRBJ2-2	CASRSRQTNTGELFF
NA	TRBV3-1/TRBV3-2	TRBJ1-2	CASSRDVPLDGYTF
NA	TRBV11-2	TRBJ1-2	CASSLEASDDIINYGYTF
TRBD1	TRBV6-2/TRBV6-3	TRBJ2-7	CASSYDRGFGEQYF
NA	TRBV5-1	TRBJ1-2	CASSLRGDGNYGYTF
NA	TRBV6-5	TRBJ1-5	CASSRLMARNQPQHF
TRBD1	TRBV12-5	TRBJ2-1	CASGLPDRGNEQFF
NA	TRBV4-1	TRBJ1-3	CASSPQGGNTIYF
TRBD1	TRBV18	TRBJ2-3	CASSLRRDRVTSTDTQYF
TRBD1	TRBV10-1	TRBJ1-1	CASRPGQGRWTEAFF
NA	TRBV11-2	TRBJ2-5	CASSLDSGGETQYF
TRBD2	TRBV7-2	TRBJ2-3	CASSIPGTSGTDTQYF
TRBD1	TRBV28	TRBJ1-2	CASSYSAGGYGYTF
NA	TRBV23-1	TRBJ1-2	CASSQSHRVLYGYTF
TRBD1	TRBV3-1/TRBV3-2	TRBJ1-2	CASSPGAGGYGYTF
TRBD1	TRBV5-1	TRBJ1-1	CASSLQGATEAFF
TRBD2	TRBV7-2	TRBJ2-3	CASSLIVAGPGDTQYF
NA	TRBV21-1	TRBJ2-7	CASSKGRPRDTYSYEQYF
NA	TRBV4-2	TRBJ1-2	CASSQDPGGPLLGYTF
NA	TRBV12-3/TRBV12-4	TRBJ2-3	CASSFTDTQYF
TRBD1	TRBV3-1/TRBV3-2	TRBJ1-1	CASSQVISGTGTAFF
NA	TRBV21-1	TRBJ2-7	CASSSRMTSVSIYEQYF
TRBD1	TRBV7-8	TRBJ2-7	CASRLTGAPSYEQYF
NA	TRBV28	TRBJ2-6	CASRVVGANVLTF
TRBD1	TRBV5-1	TRBJ1-5	CASSLGGQGARSNQPQHF